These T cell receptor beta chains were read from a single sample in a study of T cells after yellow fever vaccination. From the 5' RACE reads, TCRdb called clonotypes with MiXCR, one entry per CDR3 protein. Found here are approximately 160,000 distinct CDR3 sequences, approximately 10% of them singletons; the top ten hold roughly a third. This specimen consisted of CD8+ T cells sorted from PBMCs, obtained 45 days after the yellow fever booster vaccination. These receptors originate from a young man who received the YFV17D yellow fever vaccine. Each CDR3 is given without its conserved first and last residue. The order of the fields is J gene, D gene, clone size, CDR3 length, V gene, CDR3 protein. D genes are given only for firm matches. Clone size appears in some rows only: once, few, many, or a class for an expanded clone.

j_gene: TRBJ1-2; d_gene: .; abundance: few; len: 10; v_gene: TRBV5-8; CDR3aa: ASSATYASYT
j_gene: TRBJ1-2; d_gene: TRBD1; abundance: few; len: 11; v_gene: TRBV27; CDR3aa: ASSLRTGYGYT
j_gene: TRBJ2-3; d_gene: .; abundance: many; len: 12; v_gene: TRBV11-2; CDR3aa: ASSDYSSTDTQY
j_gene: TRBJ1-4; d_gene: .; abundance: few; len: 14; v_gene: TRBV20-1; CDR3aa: SATWPLAATNEKLF
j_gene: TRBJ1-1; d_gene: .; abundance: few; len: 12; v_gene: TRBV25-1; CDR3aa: ASSDRGWDTEAF
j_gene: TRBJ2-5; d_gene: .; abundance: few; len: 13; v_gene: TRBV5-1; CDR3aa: ASSLELLGQETQY
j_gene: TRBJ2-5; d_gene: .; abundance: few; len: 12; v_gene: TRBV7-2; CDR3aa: ASSLWRGRETQY
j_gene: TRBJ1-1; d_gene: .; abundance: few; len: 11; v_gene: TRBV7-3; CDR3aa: ASSLGANTEAF
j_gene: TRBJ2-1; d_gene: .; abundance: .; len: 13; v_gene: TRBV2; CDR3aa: ASMKAPSSYNEQF
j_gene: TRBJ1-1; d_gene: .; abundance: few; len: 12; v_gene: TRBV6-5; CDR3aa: ASSLGGVRTEAF
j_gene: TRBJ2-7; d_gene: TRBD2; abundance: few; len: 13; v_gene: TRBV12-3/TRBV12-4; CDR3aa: ASSLGAGGTYEQY
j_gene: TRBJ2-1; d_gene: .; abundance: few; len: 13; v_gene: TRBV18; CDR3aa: ASSGGKFLYNEQF
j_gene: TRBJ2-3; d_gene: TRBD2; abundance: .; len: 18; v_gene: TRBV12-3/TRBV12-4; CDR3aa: ASSLFSLSGLVLLQHTQY
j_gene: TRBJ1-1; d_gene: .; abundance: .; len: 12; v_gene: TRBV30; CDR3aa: AWRVQGGATEAF
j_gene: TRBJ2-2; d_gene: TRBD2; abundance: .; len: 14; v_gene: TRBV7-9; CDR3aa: ASSPTGTRNTGELF